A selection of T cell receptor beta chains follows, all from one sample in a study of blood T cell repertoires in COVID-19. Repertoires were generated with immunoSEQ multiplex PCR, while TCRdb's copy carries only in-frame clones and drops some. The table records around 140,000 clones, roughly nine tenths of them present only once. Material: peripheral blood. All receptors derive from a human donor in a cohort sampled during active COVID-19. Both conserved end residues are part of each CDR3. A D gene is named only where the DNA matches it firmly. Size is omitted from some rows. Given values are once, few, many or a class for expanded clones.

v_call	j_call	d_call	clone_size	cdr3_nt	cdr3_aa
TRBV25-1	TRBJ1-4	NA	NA	TGTGCCAGCAGTCCCCGGGGGTTGGCAAAACTGTTTTTT	CASSPRGLAKLFF
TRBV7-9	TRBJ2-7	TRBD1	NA	TGTGCCAGCAGCTTAGCGACAGGGACAAGATCCTACGAGCAGTACTTC	CASSLATGTRSYEQYF
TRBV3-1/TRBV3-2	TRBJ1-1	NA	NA	TGTGCCAGCAGCCAAGTTGTCAGGGGAAATGAGGCTTTCTTT	CASSQVVRGNEAFF
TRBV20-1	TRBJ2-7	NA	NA	TGCAGTGCTAGACAGGGTGGCGAGCAGTACTTC	CSARQGGEQYF
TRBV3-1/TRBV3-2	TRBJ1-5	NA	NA	TGTGCCAGCAGCCAAGATCATACATTCAATCAGCCCCAGCATTTT	CASSQDHTFNQPQHF
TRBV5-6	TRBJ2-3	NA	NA	TGTGCCAGCAGCTCATCGAGGGCGGGCACAGATACGCAGTATTTT	CASSSSRAGTDTQYF
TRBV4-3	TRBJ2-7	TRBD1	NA	TGCGCCAGCAGCCAAGATCGACAGGGGGGCGAGCAGTACTTC	CASSQDRQGGEQYF
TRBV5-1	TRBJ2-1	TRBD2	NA	TGCGCCAGCAGCTTGGGCCCGACTAGCGGGGGCTCTGGTGAGCAGTTCTTC	CASSLGPTSGGSGEQFF
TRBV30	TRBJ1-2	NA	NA	TGTGCCTGGAACAGCCTAAGGAACTATGGCTACACCTTC	CAWNSLRNYGYTF
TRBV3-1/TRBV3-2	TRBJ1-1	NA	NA	TGTGCCAGCACCCCGACAGGGAACACTGAAGCTTTCTTT	CASTPTGNTEAFF
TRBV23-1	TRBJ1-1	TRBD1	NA	TGCGCCAGCAGTCGACCCGACAGGGCTCGAACTGAAGCTTTCTTT	CASSRPDRARTEAFF
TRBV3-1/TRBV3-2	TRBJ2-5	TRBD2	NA	TGTGCCAGCAGCCAAGGGTATTTAGCGGGGCCTAAAGAGACCCAGTACTTC	CASSQGYLAGPKETQYF
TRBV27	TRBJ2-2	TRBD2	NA	TGTGCCAGCACAAATAGCGGGGCCACCGGGGAGCTGTTTTTT	CASTNSGATGELFF
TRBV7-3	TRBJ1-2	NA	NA	TGTGCCAGCAGCTTAATGGGCCCGGGGTATGGCTACACCTTC	CASSLMGPGYGYTF
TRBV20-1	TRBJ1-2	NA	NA	TGCAATGCTAGTCCCTCACTCAATGGCTACACCTTC	CNASPSLNGYTF
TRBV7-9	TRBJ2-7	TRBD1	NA	TGTGCCAGCAGCCCAGAAACCCCGGGACAGGGGACATCCTACGAGCAGTACTTC	CASSPETPGQGTSYEQYF
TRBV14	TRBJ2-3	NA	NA	TGTGCCAGCAGCCAACTCAGGGGAGATACGCAGTATTTT	CASSQLRGDTQYF
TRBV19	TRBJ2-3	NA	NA	TGTGCCAGTAGTATTGGATTTGGGACTAGCACAGATACGCAGTATTTT	CASSIGFGTSTDTQYF
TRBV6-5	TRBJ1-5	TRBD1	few	TGTGCCAGCAAATCACAGGGGCCCCATGTTCCCCAGCATTTT	CASKSQGPHVPQHF
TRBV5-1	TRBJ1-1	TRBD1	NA	TGCGCCAGCAGCTTTTACAGGGGGCTTGGCACTGAAGCTTTCTTT	CASSFYRGLGTEAFF
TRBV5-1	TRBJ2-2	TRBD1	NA	TGCGCCAGCAGCGGATTGACAGGGGGCACCGGGGAGCTGTTTTTT	CASSGLTGGTGELFF
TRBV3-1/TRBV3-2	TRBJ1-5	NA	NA	TGTGCCAGCAGCCAAGACTCGGGTAGCAATCAGCCCCAGCATTTT	CASSQDSGSNQPQHF
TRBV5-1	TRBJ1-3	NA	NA	TGCGCCAGCAGCTCCCGCGGGGGGCAGGGAATTTCTGGAAACACCATATATTTT	CASSSRGGQGISGNTIYF
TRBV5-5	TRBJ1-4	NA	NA	TGTGCCAGCAGTTTGGTAGGGGCCGATGGAAAACTGTTTTTT	CASSLVGADGKLFF
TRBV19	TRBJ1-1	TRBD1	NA	TGTGCCAGTAGCCTCGGACCGGGACAGCTACTTACTGAAGCTTTCTTT	CASSLGPGQLLTEAFF
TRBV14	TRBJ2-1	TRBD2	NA	TGTGCCAGCAGCCAATTGCTGGCGGGGGGAATGGATGAGCAGTTCTTC	CASSQLLAGGMDEQFF
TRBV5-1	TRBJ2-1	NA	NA	TGCGCCAGCAGCTTGCAGGGAACCGACAATGAGCAGTTCTTC	CASSLQGTDNEQFF
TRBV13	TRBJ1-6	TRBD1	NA	TGTGCCAGCAGCTTAGGGTTACAGGGGTATAATTCACCCCTCCACTTT	CASSLGLQGYNSPLHF
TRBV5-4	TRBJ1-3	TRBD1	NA	TGTGCCAGCAGCTCGGACAGGGGGGGCTCTGGAAACACCATATATTTT	CASSSDRGGSGNTIYF
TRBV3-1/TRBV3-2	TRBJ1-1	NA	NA	TGTGCCAGCAGTACATCCGGGGGAGAAGCTTTCTTT	CASSTSGGEAFF
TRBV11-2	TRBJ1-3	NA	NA	TGTGCCAGCAGCTTAGATCTCGGCTCTGGAAACACCATATATTTT	CASSLDLGSGNTIYF
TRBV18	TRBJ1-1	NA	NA	TGTGCCAGCTCACGCGCCCGGACGGGGGACACTGAAGCTTTCTTT	CASSRARTGDTEAFF
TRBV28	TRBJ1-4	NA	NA	TGTGCCAGCAGTTTGCGAGCAACAACTAATGAAAAACTGTTTTTT	CASSLRATTNEKLFF
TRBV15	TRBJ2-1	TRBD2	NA	TGTGCCACCAGCAAAAGCGGGGGGTTATACAATGAGCAGTTCTTC	CATSKSGGLYNEQFF
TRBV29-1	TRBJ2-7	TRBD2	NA	TGCAGCGTTGAAGATCAGCGGGGGGGCTACGAGCAGTACTTC	CSVEDQRGGYEQYF
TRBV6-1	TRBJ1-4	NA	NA	TGTGCCAGCAGTGAAGACATCCGTCCGGGTAATGAAAAACTGTTTTTT	CASSEDIRPGNEKLFF
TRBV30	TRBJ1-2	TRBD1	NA	TGTGCCTGGAACATCCCGGGACAGCGCTATGGCTACACCTTC	CAWNIPGQRYGYTF